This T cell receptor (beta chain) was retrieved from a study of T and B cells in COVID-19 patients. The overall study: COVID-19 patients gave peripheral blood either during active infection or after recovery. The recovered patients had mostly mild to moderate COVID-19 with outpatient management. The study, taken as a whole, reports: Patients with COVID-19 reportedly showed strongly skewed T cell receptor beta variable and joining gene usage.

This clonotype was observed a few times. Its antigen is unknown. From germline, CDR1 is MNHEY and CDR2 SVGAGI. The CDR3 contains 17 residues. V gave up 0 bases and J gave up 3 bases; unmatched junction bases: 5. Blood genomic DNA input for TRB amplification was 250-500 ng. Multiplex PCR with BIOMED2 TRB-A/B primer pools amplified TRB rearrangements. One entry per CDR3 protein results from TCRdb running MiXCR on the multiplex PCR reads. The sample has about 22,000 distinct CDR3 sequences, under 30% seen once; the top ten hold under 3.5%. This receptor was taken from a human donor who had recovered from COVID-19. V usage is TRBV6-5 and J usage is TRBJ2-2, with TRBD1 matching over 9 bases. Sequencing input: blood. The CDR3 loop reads CASSYSTGGADTGELFF. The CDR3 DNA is TGTGCCAGCAGTTACTCCACAGGGGGCGCTGACACCGGGGAGCTGTTTTTT.